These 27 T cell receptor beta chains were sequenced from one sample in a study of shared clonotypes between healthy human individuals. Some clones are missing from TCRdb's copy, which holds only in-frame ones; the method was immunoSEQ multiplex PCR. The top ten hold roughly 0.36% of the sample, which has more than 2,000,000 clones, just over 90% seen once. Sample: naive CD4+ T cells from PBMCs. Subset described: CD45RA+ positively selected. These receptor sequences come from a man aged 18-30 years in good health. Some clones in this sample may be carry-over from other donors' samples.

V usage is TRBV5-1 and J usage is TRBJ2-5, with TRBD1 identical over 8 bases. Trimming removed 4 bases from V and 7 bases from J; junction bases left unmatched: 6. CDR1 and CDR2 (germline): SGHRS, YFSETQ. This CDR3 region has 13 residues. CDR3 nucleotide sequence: TGCGCCAGCAGCAACGGACAGGGCTGGACCCAGTACTTC. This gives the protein CASSNGQGWTQYF.

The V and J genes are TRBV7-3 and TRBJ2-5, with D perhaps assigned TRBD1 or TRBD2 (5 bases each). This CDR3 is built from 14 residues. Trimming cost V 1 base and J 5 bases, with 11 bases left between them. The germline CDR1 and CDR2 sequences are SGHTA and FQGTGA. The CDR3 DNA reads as TGTGCCAGCAGCTTAATGGGGGTAATGGAGACCCAGTACTTC. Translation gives CASSLMGVMETQYF.

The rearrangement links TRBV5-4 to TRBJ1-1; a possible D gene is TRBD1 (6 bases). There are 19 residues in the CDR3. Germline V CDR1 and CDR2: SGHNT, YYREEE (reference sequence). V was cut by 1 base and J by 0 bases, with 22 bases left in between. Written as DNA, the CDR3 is TGTGCCAGCAGCTTGTTTAAGGGGGACTCTGATAACATGAACACTGAAGCTTTCTTT. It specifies CASSLFKGDSDNMNTEAFF.

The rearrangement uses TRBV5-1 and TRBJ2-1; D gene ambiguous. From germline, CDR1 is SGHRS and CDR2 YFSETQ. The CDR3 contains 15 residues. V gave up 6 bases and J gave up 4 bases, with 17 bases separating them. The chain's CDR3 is CASTTGSGLYNEQFF. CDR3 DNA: TGCGCCAGCACAACCGGCAGTGGGTTGTACAATGAGCAGTTCTTC.

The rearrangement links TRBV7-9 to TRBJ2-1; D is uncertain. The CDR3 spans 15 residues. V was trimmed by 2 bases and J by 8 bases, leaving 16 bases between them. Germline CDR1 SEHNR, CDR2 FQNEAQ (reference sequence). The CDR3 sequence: CASSLQALAGDEQFF. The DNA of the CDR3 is TGTGCCAGCAGCTTACAGGCCCTCGCAGGCGATGAGCAGTTCTTC.

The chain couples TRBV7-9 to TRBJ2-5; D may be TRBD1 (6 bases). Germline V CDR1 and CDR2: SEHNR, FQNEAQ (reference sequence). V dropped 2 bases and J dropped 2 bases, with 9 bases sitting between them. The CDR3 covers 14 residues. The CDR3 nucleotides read TGTGCCAGCAGCTTAATAGGGGGTCAAGAGACCCAGTACTTC. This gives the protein CASSLIGGQETQYF.

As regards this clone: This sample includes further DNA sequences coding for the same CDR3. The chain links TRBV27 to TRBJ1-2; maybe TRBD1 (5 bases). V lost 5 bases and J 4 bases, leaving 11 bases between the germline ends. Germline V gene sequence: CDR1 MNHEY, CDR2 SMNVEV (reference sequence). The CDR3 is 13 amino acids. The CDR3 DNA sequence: TGTGCCAGCAGTACCCCGGGGGGCTATGGCTACACCTTC. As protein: CASSTPGGYGYTF.

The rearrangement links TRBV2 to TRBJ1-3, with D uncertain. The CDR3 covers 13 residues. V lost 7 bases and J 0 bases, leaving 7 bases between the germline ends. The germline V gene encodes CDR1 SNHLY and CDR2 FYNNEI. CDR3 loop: CASKGDSGNTIYF. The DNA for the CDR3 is TGTGCCAGCAAAGGAGACTCTGGAAACACCATATATTTT.

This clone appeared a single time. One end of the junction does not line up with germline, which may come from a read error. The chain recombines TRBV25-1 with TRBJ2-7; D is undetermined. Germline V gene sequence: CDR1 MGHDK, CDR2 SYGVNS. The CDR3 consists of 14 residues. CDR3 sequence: CAGSEVAFPYEQYF. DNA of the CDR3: TGTGCCGGCAGTGAAGTAGCCTTCCCCTACGAGCAGTACTTC.

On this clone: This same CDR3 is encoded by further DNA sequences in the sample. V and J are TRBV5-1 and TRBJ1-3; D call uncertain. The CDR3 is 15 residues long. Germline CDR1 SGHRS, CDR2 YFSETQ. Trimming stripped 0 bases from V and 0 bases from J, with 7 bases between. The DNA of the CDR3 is TGCGCCAGCAGCTTGGAAGGTCTCTCTGGAAACACCATATATTTT. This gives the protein CASSLEGLSGNTIYF.

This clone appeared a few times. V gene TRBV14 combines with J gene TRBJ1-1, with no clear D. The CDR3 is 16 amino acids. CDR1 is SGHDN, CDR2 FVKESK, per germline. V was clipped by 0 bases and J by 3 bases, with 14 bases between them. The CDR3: CASSQDRGRLDTEAFF. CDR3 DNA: TGTGCCAGCAGCCAAGATCGTGGACGGCTGGACACTGAAGCTTTCTTT.

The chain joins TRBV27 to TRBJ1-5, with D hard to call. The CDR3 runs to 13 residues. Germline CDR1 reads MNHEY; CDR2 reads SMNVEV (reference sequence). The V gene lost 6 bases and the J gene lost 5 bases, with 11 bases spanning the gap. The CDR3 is CASSSHGDQPQHF. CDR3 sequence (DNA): TGTGCCAGCAGCTCCCACGGGGATCAGCCCCAGCATTTT.

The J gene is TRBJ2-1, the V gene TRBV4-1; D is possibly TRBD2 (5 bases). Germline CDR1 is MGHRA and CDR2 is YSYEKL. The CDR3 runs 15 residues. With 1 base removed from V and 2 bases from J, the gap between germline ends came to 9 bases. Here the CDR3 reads CASSQALVAYNEQFF. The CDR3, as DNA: TGCGCCAGCAGCCAAGCACTAGTGGCCTACAATGAGCAGTTCTTC.

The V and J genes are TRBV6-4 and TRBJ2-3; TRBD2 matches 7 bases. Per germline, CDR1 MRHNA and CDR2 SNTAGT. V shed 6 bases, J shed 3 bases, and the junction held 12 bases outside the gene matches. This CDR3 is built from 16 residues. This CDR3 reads CASSLQAGVGTDTQYF. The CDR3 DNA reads TGTGCCAGCAGCCTCCAGGCGGGAGTGGGTACAGATACGCAGTATTTT.

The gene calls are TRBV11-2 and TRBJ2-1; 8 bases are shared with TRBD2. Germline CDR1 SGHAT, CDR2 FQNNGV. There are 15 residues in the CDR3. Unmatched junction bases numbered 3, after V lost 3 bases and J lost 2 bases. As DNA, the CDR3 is TGTGCCAGCAGCTTGCGGGAGGCCCCCTACAATGAGCAGTTCTTC. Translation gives CASSLREAPYNEQFF.

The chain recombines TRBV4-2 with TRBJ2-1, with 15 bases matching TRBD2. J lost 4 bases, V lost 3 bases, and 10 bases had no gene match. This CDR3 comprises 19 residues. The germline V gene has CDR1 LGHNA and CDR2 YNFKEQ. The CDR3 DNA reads TGTGCCAGCAGCCAGAGGGGGACTAGCGGGAGGTCCGGGTACAATGAGCAGTTCTTC. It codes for CASSQRGTSGRSGYNEQFF.

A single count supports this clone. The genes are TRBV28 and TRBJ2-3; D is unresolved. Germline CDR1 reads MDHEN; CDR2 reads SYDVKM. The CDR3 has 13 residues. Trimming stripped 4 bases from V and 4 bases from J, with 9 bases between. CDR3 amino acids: CASSSSASDTQYF. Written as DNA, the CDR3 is TGTGCCAGCAGTTCCTCGGCGTCAGATACGCAGTATTTT.

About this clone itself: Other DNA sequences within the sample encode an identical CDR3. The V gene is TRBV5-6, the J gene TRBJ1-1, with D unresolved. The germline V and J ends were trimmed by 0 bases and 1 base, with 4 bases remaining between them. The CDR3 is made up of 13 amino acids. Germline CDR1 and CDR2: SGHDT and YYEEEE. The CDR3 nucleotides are TGTGCCAGCAGCTTGGTGCGGAACACTGAAGCTTTCTTT. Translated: CASSLVRNTEAFF.

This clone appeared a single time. CDR3 bases: TGTGCCTGGAGAGGGAGGGTGGTCCCTCGACTGACCTACGAGCAGTACTTC. This codes for CAWRGRVVPRLTYEQYF. The chain has TRBV30 and TRBJ2-7; 7 nucleotides agree with TRBD2. This CDR3 comprises 17 residues. Germline trimming cut 3 bases from V and 2 bases from J; bases unmatched to any gene: 16. The germline gives CDR1 GTSNPN, CDR2 SVGIG (reference sequence).

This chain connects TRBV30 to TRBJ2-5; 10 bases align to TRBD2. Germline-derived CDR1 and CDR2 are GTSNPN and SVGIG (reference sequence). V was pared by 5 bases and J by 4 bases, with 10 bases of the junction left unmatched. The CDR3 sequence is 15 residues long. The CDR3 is CAWGEGIAGGETQYF. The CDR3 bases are TGTGCCTGGGGGGAGGGGATAGCGGGAGGAGAGACCCAGTACTTC. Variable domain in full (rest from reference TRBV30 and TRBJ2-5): SQTIHQWPATLVQPVGSPLSLECTVEGTSNPNLYWYRQAAGRGLQLLFYSVGIGQISSEVPQNLSASRPQDRQFILSSKKLLLSDSGFYLCAWGEGIAGGETQYFGPGTRLLVL.

The CDR3 region is CASSFGTLVNYGYTF. DNA for the CDR3: TGTGCCAGCAGCTTCGGGACCTTGGTTAACTATGGCTACACCTTC. This chain links TRBV11-2 with TRBJ1-2, with D possibly being TRBD1 (5 bases). CDR3 length equals 15 residues. V was pared by 3 bases and J by 1 base, with 12 bases between. Per the germline V gene, CDR1 is SGHAT and CDR2 is FQNNGV.

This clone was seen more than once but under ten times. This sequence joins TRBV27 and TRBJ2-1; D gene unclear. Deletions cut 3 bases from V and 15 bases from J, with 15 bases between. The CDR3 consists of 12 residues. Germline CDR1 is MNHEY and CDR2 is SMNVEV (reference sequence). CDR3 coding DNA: TGTGCCAGCAGTTTGTGGACCTCTAAGGGGTTCTTC. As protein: CASSLWTSKGFF.

The DNA of the CDR3 is TGTGCCAGCAGTCCCCCCGGTGGGAGACTGAACACTGAAGCTTTCTTT. It translates to CASSPPGGRLNTEAFF. This chain links TRBV28 with TRBJ1-1; no reliable D call. The CDR3 consists of 16 residues. Germline assignment: CDR1 MDHEN and CDR2 SYDVKM. V was clipped by 5 bases and J by 0 bases, with 16 bases between them.

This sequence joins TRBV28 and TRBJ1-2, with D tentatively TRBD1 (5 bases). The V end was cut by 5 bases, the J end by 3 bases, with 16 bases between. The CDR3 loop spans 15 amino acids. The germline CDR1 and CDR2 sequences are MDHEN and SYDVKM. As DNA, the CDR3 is TGTGCCAGCAGTCCCCGCCCAGGGCCTTACTATGGCTACACCTTC. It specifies CASSPRPGPYYGYTF.

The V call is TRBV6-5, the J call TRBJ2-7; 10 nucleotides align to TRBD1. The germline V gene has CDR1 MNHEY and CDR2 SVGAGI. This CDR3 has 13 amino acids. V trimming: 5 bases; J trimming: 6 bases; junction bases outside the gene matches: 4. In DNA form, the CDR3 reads TGTGCCAGCAGTGGACAGGGGGGTCGCGAGCAGTACTTC. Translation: CASSGQGGREQYF.

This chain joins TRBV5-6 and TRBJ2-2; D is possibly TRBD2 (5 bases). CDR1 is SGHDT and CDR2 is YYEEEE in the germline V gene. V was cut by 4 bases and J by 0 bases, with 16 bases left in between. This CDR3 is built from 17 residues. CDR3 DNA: TGTGCCAGCAGCCCACCTTGGGGTAGCGCGAACACCGGGGAGCTGTTTTTT. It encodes CASSPPWGSANTGELFF.

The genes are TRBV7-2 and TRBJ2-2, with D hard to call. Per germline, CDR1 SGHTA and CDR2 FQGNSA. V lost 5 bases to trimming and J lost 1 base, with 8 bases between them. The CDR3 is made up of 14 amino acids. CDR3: CASSPPGNTGELFF. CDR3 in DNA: TGTGCCAGCAGCCCTCCAGGGAACACCGGGGAGCTGTTTTTT.